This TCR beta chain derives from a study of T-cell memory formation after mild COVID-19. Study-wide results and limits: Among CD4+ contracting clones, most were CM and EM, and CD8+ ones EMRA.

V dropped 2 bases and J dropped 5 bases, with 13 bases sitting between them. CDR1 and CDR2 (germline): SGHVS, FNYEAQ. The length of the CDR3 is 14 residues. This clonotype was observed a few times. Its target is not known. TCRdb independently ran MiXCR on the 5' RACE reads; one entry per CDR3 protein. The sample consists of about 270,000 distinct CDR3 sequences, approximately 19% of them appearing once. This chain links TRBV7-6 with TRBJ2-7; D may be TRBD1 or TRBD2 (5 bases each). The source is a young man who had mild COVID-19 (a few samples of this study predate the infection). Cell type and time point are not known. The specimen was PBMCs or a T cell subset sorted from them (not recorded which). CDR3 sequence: CASSLSDTRDEQYF. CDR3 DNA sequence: TGTGCCAGCAGCTTATCGGACACGAGGGACGAGCAGTACTTC.